This paragraph reports one TCR beta chain. This record belongs to a study of blood T cell repertoires in COVID-19. Study background: Samples of COVID-19 (acute and convalescent) were obtained from the United States, Italy and Spain. In each case, the material was cDNA or gDNA derived from T cells, B-cell-depleted T cells, or PBMCs.

The CDR3 loop spans 17 amino acids. Germline lookup yields CDR1 MGHDK and CDR2 SYGVNS. V lost 4 bases and J 5 bases, leaving 23 bases between the germline ends. Per the original data handling: Estimated nucleated cell counts came from reference gene primer amplification. Profiled with immunoSEQ multiplex PCR; TCRdb holds only in-frame clones, not every one. V and J calls and clone size are as listed in that table; D and trimming were resolved from the DNA. The data show around 80,000 clones, with around nine tenths seen just once and approximately 5% held by the top ten. The receptor was isolated from a woman of 80 years or more with acute or convalescent COVID-19. The specimen was peripheral blood. The chain is built from TRBV25-1 and TRBJ1-2; tentatively, D is TRBD1 (6 bases). The CDR3 spells CASSGNGQLSSRYGYTF. CDR3 sequence (DNA): TGTGCCAGCAGTGGGAATGGACAGCTTTCCTCCCGGTATGGCTACACCTTC.